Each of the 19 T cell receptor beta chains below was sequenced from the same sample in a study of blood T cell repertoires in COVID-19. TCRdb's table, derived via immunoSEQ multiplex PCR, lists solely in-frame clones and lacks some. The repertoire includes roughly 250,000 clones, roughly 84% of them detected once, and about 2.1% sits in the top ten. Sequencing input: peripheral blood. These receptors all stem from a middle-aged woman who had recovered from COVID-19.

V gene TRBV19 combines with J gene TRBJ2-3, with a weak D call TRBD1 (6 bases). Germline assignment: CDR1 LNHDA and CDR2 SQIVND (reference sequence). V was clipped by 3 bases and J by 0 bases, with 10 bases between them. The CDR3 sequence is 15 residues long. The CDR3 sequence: CASSMTGVSTDTQYF. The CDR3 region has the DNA TGTGCCAGTAGTATGACAGGAGTTAGCACAGATACGCAGTATTTT.

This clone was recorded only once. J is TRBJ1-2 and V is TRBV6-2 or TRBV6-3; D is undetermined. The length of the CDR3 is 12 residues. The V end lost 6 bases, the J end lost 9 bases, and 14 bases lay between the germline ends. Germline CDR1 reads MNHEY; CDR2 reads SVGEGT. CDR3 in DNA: TGTGCCAGCAGCCCTATAGGAGGACGCTACACCTTC. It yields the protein CASSPIGGRYTF.

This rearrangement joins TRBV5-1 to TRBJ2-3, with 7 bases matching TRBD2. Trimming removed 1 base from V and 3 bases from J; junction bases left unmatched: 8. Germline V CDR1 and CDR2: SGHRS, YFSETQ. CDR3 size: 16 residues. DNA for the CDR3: TGCGCCAGCAGCTTGCTGCGGGAGTTAAGGACAGATACGCAGTATTTT. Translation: CASSLLRELRTDTQYF.

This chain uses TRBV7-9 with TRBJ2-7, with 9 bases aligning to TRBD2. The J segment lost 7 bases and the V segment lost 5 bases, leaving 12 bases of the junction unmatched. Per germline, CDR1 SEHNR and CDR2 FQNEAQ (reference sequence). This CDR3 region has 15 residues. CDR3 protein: CASSRVSGGQGEQYF. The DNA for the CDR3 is TGTGCCAGCAGCCGGGTTAGCGGGGGCCAGGGGGAGCAGTACTTC.

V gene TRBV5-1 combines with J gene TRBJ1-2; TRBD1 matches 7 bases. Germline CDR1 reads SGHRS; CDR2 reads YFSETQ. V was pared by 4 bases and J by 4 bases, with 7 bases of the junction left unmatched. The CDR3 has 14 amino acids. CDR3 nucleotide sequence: TGCGCCAGCAGCCTAGGGACAGAGCTCTATGGCTACACCTTC. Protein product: CASSLGTELYGYTF. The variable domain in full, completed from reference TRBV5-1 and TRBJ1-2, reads KAGVTQTPRYLIKTRGQQVTLSCSPISGHRSVSWYQQTPGQGLQFLFEYFSETQRNKGNFPGRFSGRQFSNSRSEMNVSTLELGDSALYLCASSLGTELYGYTFGSGTRLTVV.

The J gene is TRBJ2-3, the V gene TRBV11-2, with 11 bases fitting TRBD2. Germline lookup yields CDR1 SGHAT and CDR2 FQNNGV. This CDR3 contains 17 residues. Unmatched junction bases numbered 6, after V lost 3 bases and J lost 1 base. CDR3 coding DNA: TGTGCCAGCAGCTTCCTAACTAGCGGGGGACGCACAGATACGCAGTATTTT. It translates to CASSFLTSGGRTDTQYF. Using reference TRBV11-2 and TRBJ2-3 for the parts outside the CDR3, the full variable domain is EAGVAQSPRYKIIEKRQSVAFWCNPISGHATLYWYQQILGQGPKLLIQFQNNGVVDDSQLPKDRFSAERLKGVDSTLKIQPAKLEDSAVYLCASSFLTSGGRTDTQYFGPGTRLTVL.

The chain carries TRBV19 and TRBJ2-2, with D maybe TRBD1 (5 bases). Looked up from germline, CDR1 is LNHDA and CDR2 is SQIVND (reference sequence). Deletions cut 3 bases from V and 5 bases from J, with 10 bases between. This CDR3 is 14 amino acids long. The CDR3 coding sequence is TGTGCCAGTAGTATTTCGTCAGGGACCGGGGAGCTGTTTTTT. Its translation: CASSISSGTGELFF.

The CDR3 region has the DNA TGTGCCACCAGTGATTTAGCGGGGGGTAGCACAGATACGCAGTATTTT. This encodes CATSDLAGGSTDTQYF. The V call is TRBV24-1, the J call TRBJ2-3, with 9 bases lining up with TRBD2. The ends lost 1 base at V and 0 bases at J; junction bases unmatched: 1. CDR1 and CDR2 from the germline V gene are KGHDR and SFDVKD. CDR3 length equals 16 residues.

The CDR3 nucleotides are TGTGCCAGTAGTGCGCGGACAGGGGGTTACTCTGGGGCCAACGTCCTGACTTTC. Protein: CASSARTGGYSGANVLTF. The rearrangement links TRBV19 to TRBJ2-6; 10 positions agree with TRBD1. CDR1 and CDR2 from the germline V gene are LNHDA and SQIVND (reference sequence). V was pared by 5 bases and J by 0 bases, with 7 bases of the junction left unmatched. This CDR3 comprises 18 residues.

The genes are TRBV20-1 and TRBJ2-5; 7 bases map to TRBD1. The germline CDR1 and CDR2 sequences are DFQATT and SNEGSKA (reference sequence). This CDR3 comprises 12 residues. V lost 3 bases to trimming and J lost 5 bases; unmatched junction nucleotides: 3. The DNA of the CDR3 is TGCAGTGCTAGTCACAGGGGCGAGACCCAGTACTTC. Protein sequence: CSASHRGETQYF.

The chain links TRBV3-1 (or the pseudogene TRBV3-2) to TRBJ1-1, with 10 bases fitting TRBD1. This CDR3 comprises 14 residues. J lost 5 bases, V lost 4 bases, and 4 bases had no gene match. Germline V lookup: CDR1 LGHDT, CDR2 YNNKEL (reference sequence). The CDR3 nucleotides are TGTGCCAGCAGCCGACAGGGGGCACGGACTGAAGCTTTCTTT. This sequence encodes CASSRQGARTEAFF.

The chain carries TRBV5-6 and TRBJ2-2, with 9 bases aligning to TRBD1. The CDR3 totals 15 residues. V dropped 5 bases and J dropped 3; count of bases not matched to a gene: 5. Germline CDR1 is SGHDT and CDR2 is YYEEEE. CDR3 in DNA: TGTGCCAGCAGTCCCGGGACAGGGTACACCGGGGAGCTGTTTTTT. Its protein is CASSPGTGYTGELFF.

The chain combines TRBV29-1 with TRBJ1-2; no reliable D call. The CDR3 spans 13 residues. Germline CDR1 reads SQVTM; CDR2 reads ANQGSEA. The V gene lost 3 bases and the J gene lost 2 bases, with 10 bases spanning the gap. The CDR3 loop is CSVEGPGNYGYTF. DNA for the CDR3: TGCAGCGTTGAGGGTCCGGGGAACTATGGCTACACCTTC. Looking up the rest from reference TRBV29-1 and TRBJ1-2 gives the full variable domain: SAVISQKPSRDICQRGTSLTIQCQVDSQVTMMFWYRQQPGQSLTLIATANQGSEATYESGFVIDKFPISRPNLTFSTLTVSNMSPEDSSIYLCSVEGPGNYGYTFGSGTRLTVV.

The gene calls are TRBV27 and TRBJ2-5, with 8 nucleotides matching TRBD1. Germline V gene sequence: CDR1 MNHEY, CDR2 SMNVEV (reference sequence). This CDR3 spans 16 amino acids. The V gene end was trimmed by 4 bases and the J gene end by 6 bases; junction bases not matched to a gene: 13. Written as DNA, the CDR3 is TGTGCCAGCAGTTCACTCGGGACAGGAGAGAGAAAGACCCAGTACTTC. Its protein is CASSSLGTGERKTQYF.

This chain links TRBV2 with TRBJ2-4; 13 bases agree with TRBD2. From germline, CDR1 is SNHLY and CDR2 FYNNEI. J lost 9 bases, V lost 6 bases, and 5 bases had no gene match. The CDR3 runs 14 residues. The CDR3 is CASRGLAGDPIQYF. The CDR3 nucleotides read TGTGCCAGCAGAGGACTAGCGGGAGACCCCATTCAGTACTTC.

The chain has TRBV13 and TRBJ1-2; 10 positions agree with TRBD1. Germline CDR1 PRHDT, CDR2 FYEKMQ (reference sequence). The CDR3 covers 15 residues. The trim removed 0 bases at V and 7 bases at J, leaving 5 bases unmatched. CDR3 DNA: TGTGCCAGCAGCTTAGGCCGGGACAGGGGTTCTGGCTACACCTTC. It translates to CASSLGRDRGSGYTF.

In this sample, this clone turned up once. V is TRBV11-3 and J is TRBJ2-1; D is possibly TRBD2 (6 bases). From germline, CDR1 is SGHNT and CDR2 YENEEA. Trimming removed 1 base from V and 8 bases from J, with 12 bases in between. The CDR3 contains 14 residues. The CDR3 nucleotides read TGTGCCAGCAGCTTAGTCGCGGGAAGTCATGAGCAGTTCTTC. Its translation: CASSLVAGSHEQFF.

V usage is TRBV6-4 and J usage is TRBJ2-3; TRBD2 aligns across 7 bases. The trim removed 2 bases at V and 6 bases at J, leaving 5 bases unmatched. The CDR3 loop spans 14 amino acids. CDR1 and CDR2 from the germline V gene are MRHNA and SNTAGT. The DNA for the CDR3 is TGTGCCAGCAGTGACACCAGCGGGACTGATACGCAGTATTTT. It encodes CASSDTSGTDTQYF.

Here the CDR3 DNA reads TGTGCCAGTAGTATGGGCCTCGCGGGGAACATACGTGGCTACACCTTC. It specifies CASSMGLAGNIRGYTF. The chain combines TRBV19 with TRBJ1-2; no clear D. V was cut by 3 bases and J by 7 bases, with 21 bases left in between. The germline gives CDR1 LNHDA, CDR2 SQIVND (reference sequence). There are 16 residues in the CDR3.